This T cell receptor (beta chain) was captured by sequencing in a study of T-cell reconstitution after alpha-beta-depleted transplantation in children. This clonotype has only a few counts. Its cognate antigen is unknown. With V trimmed by 2 bases and J by 4 bases, 6 bases remained unmatched. This CDR3 is built from 15 residues. The germline CDR1 and CDR2 sequences are MNHEY and SMNVEV (reference sequence). Researchers prepared the TCRbeta library using unique molecular identifiers, the study reports. Via MiXCR, TCRdb re-called the PCR reads, giving one row per CDR3 protein. The sample lists 110,000 or so distinct CDR3 sequences; 5% to 8% were seen once. Points from the study as a whole: Several hundred expanded graft clones reportedly gave rise to the alpha-beta T cells present about two months after transplant.

The chain uses TRBV27 and TRBJ1-2, with 8 nucleotides matching TRBD1. This clonotype was sampled from a male patient between 2 and 15 years old who had a stem cell transplant for acute lymphoblastic leukemia, so the T cells may come from the graft donor. Specimen: PBMCs, mostly from graft donor cells, collected 360 days after TCRalphabeta/CD19-depleted stem cell transplant. The CDR3 nucleotides are TGTGCCAGCAGTTTAGGCAGGGGGCGCCTCTATGGCTACACCTTC. Its translation: CASSLGRGRLYGYTF.